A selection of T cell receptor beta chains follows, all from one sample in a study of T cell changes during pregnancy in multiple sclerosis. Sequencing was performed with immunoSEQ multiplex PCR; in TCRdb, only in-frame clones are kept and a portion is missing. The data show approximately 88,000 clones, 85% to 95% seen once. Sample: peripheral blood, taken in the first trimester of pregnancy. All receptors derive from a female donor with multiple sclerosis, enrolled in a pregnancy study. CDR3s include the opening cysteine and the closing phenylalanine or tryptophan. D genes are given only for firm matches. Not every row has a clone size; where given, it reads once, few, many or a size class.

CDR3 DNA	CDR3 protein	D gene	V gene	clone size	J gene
TGTGCCAGAAGCTACCCGGACAGGAACTATGGCTACACCTTC	CARSYPDRNYGYTF	TRBD1	TRBV5-3	medium-sized	TRBJ1-2
TGTGCCAGCAGCTTGCATCCCCCAGGGAACACCGGGGAGCTGTTTTTT	CASSLHPPGNTGELFF	.	TRBV5-6	.	TRBJ2-2
TGCGCCAGCAGCTCGAACAGGGGGCTCGGGACAGATACGCAGTATTTT	CASSSNRGLGTDTQYF	TRBD1	TRBV5-1	.	TRBJ2-3
TGTGCCAGCACCCAAACCCAGTTGAACGGAAACACCATATATTTT	CASTQTQLNGNTIYF	.	TRBV7-2	.	TRBJ1-3
TGTGCCAGCTCCCCAAGCGGGGCTTTGGACGAGCAGTACTTC	CASSPSGALDEQYF	TRBD2	TRBV18	.	TRBJ2-7
TGCAGTGCCAGTGAAGCTTTCTTT	CSASEAFF	.	TRBV20-1	.	TRBJ1-1
TGTGCAAGTCGCTCGTCCTGCGGGCAGGGGGCTGATGGCTACACCTTC	CASRSSCGQGADGYTF	.	TRBV12-2	.	TRBJ1-2
TGTGCCAGCAGCTTAGAGGGCACTCATGGTGAGACCCAGTACTTC	CASSLEGTHGETQYF	.	TRBV7-3	once	TRBJ2-5
TGTGCCAGCAGCTTAACAGGGAATGGAGAAGCTTTCTTT	CASSLTGNGEAFF	.	TRBV11-3	.	TRBJ1-1
TGCGCCAGCAGCCAAGCACCCTCCACAGTTGGGGGGACTGAAGCTTTCTTT	CASSQAPSTVGGTEAFF	.	TRBV4-1	few	TRBJ1-1
TGTGCCAGCAGTGAAGGTCTACCAACTAATGAAAAACTGTTTTTT	CASSEGLPTNEKLFF	.	TRBV6-1	.	TRBJ1-4